Following are 17 T cell receptor beta chains from one sample sequenced in a study of CD8 T cells in Susac syndrome (dated by TCRdb to the late 2010s). The library relied on the immunoSEQ multiplex PCR assay. RNA was extracted using the RNeasy kit, and about 0.5 to 1 ug of the RNA was reverse transcribed with random hexamers. The public reads were reprocessed in TCRdb via fastp at Q25 and MiXCR, keeping in-frame beta chains. Each CDR3 protein gets just one entry, which takes the most common genes and DNA from the rows behind it. In all, the sample holds roughly 80,000 distinct CDR3 sequences, and around nine tenths of those were seen once. Under 0.6% of the sample is in the top ten clones. The sample comprised CD8+ T cells from PBMCs. The receptors were sampled from a human donor with multiple sclerosis.

The V gene is TRBV7-6, the J gene TRBJ1-2; the D is unclear. In germline, CDR1 is SGHVS, CDR2 FNYEAQ. The CDR3 loop spans 12 amino acids. V was trimmed by 5 bases and J by 9 bases, leaving 13 bases between them. This chain's CDR3 is CASSPEGVSYTF. In DNA form, the CDR3 reads TGTGCCAGCAGCCCCGAGGGAGTGAGCTACACCTTC.

The chain combines TRBV20-1 with TRBJ2-1; TRBD2 matches at 8 bases. This CDR3 has 17 residues. V lost 0 bases and J lost 2; bases outside the gene matches: 9. Germline CDR1 reads DFQATT; CDR2 reads SNEGSKA (reference sequence). CDR3 residues: CSARDDPGLGAYNEQFF. CDR3 sequence (DNA): TGCAGTGCTAGAGATGATCCGGGACTAGGGGCCTACAATGAGCAGTTCTTC.

This sequence joins TRBV9 and TRBJ2-2; TRBD2 might be the D (6 bases). The CDR3 is 14 amino acids. Germline values: CDR1 SGDLS, CDR2 YYNGEE. V dropped 2 bases and J dropped 6 bases, with 11 bases sitting between them. The DNA of the CDR3 is TGTGCCAGCAGCGTTGGAGGGTCGGCCGGGGAGCTGTTTTTT. Translating gives CASSVGGSAGELFF.

In its sample, this clonotype was seen once. The gene calls are TRBV6-2 or TRBV6-3 and TRBJ2-3, with D perhaps matching TRBD1 or TRBD2 (5 bases each). V was cut by 6 bases and J by 2 bases, with 12 bases left in between. The germline V gene encodes CDR1 MNHEY and CDR2 SVGEGT. The length of the CDR3 is 14 residues. The CDR3 DNA is TGTGCCAGCAGCAAGGGACCATACACAGATACGCAGTATTTT. Its protein is CASSKGPYTDTQYF.

The chain carries TRBV29-1 and TRBJ2-1; D may be TRBD2 (6 bases). The germline CDR1 and CDR2 sequences are SQVTM and ANQGSEA. V was cut by 0 bases and J by 8 bases, with 17 bases left in between. The CDR3 runs 15 residues. The CDR3 coding sequence is TGCAGCGTTGAAGATCGGGGGTCTAGTACGGATGAGCAGTTCTTC. Residues: CSVEDRGSSTDEQFF.

The chain is built from TRBV19 and TRBJ1-5, with TRBD1 matching 7 bases. The germline gives CDR1 LNHDA, CDR2 SQIVND (reference sequence). The length of the CDR3 is 16 residues. The trim removed 3 bases at V and 2 bases at J, leaving 7 bases unmatched. CDR3 loop: CASSIRDGQGNQPQHF. In DNA, the CDR3 is TGTGCCAGTAGTATTAGGGACGGACAGGGCAATCAGCCCCAGCATTTT. Together with reference TRBV19 and TRBJ1-5, the CDR3 gives the full variable domain: DGGITQSPKYLFRKEGQNVTLSCEQNLNHDAMYWYRQDPGQGLRLIYYSQIVNDFQKGDIAEGYSVSREKKESFPLTVTSAQKNPTAFYLCASSIRDGQGNQPQHFGDGTRLSIL.

The CDR3 coding sequence is TGTGCCAGCAGTTCACCCTACGACAAGGGCGCCTACAATGAGCAGTTCTTC. Encoded protein: CASSSPYDKGAYNEQFF. V is TRBV28 and J is TRBJ2-1, with D unresolved. This CDR3 has 17 amino acids. Looked up from germline, CDR1 is MDHEN and CDR2 is SYDVKM. V lost 4 bases to trimming and J lost 2 bases, with 18 bases between them.

The chain employs TRBV25-1 and TRBJ2-1; 8 bases fit TRBD2. The CDR3 contains 14 residues. Germline CDR1 is MGHDK and CDR2 is SYGVNS. V lost 7 bases, J lost 3 bases, and 5 bases stayed unmatched. This chain's CDR3 is CASTPGGGYNEQFF. As DNA, the CDR3 is TGTGCCAGCACCCCCGGGGGGGGCTACAATGAGCAGTTCTTC.

The V call is TRBV5-1, the J call TRBJ2-1; no definite D call. Trimming cost V 5 bases and J 6 bases, with 6 bases left between them. The CDR3 has 11 residues. Germline V gene lookup returns CDR1 SGHRS and CDR2 YFSETQ. The CDR3 protein is CASRSSNEQFF. CDR3 DNA sequence: TGCGCCAGCAGGTCGAGCAATGAGCAGTTCTTC.

V gene TRBV10-1 combines with J gene TRBJ2-7; D uncertain. Germline V CDR1 and CDR2: WNHNN, SYGVQD (reference sequence). This CDR3 contains 12 residues. Trimming stripped 3 bases from V and 2 bases from J, with 5 bases between. The DNA of the CDR3 is TGCGCCAGCAGTGACGGAGCCTACGAGCAGTACTTC. It codes for CASSDGAYEQYF.

The V call is TRBV19, the J call TRBJ2-4; no definite D call. Germline values: CDR1 LNHDA, CDR2 SQIVND (reference sequence). The length of the CDR3 is 18 residues. V was shortened by 0 bases and J by 3 bases, with 18 bases between the two germline ends. The CDR3 coding sequence is TGTGCCAGTAGTATAGATAGCTACCTCGACACATACAAAAACATTCAGTACTTC. This gives the protein CASSIDSYLDTYKNIQYF.

The chain uses TRBV3-1 and TRBJ2-7; 9 bases map to TRBD2. V was clipped by 4 bases and J by 5 bases; unmatched bases: 3. Germline V lookup: CDR1 LGHDT, CDR2 YNNKEL (reference sequence). The CDR3 has 13 residues. The CDR3 DNA is TGTGCCAGCAGCCCCGGGACTAGCAACGAGCAGTACTTC. Its translation: CASSPGTSNEQYF.

The chain is built from TRBV3-1 and TRBJ2-7; D might be TRBD1 (6 bases). Germline loops: CDR1 LGHDT, CDR2 YNNKEL (reference sequence). The CDR3 covers 14 residues. With 3 bases removed from V and 4 bases from J, the gap between germline ends came to 13 bases. CDR3 in DNA: TGTGCCAGCAGCCAGGGGGACACCTCATACGAGCAGTACTTC. Amino acid sequence: CASSQGDTSYEQYF.

For the CDR3, the DNA is TGCGCCAGCATCCAGGAAACAGTTTCAAGCTATGGCTACACCTTC. It translates to CASIQETVSSYGYTF. V usage is TRBV4-1 and J usage is TRBJ1-2, with D uncertain. CDR3 length equals 15 residues. The germline gives CDR1 MGHRA, CDR2 YSYEKL. V dropped 7 bases and J dropped 4 bases, with 19 bases sitting between them.

V usage is TRBV20-1 and J usage is TRBJ1-2; D is perhaps TRBD1 (6 bases). Deletions cut 0 bases from V and 4 bases from J, with 24 bases between. Germline V lookup: CDR1 DFQATT, CDR2 SNEGSKA (reference sequence). This CDR3 comprises 18 residues. CDR3: CSARDFWGIGGQIYGYTF. CDR3 in DNA: TGCAGTGCTAGAGATTTTTGGGGGATAGGCGGACAGATCTATGGCTACACCTTC.

The rearrangement uses TRBV5-6 and TRBJ2-5, with D possibly TRBD1 on 5 matching bases. Between the trimmed V and J ends, which lost 1 base and 2 bases, there was a span of 12 bases. This CDR3 contains 15 residues. The germline CDR1 and CDR2 sequences are SGHDT and YYEEEE. CDR3 sequence (DNA): TGTGCCAGCAGCTTGCCAGGGTCGTTTCAAGAGACCCAGTACTTC. It encodes CASSLPGSFQETQYF.

This rearrangement joins TRBV9 to TRBJ1-1; unclear D gene. Trimming pared 0 bases from V and 0 bases from J, leaving 6 bases between. This CDR3 is built from 14 residues. The V gene's germline CDR1 is SGDLS and CDR2 YYNGEE. CDR3 bases: TGTGCCAGCAGCGTAGGACGGTTGAACACTGAAGCTTTCTTT. Protein sequence: CASSVGRLNTEAFF.